The 24 T cell receptor beta chains below all came from one sample that was sequenced in a study of blood T cell repertoires in COVID-19 (dated by TCRdb to about 2020). The library was made by the immunoSEQ multiplex PCR assay. TCRdb carries this immuneACCESS record with in-frame sequences only. Its versions omit some clonotypes, under half of them owing to an unresolved V gene in the studies checked, with the rest unexplained. The sample table shows about 59,000 clones, and 90% to 95% are seen once. Clones ranked in the top ten supply about 9% of the sample. Material for sequencing was peripheral blood. The receptors stem from a human donor in a cohort sampled during active COVID-19.

The V and J genes are TRBV19 and TRBJ2-5, with a weak D call TRBD1 (6 bases). The CDR3 has 15 amino acids. Trimming stripped 4 bases from V and 4 bases from J, with 16 bases between. Per the germline V gene, CDR1 is LNHDA and CDR2 is SQIVND (reference sequence). DNA for the CDR3: TGTGCCAGTAGTAGACAAGTTGGGGGCTCAGAGACCCAGTACTTC. It translates to CASSRQVGGSETQYF.

The V call is TRBV6-5, the J call TRBJ2-2; no clear D gene. The V gene's germline CDR1 is MNHEY and CDR2 SVGAGI. The length of the CDR3 is 14 residues. Trimming left V 1 base short and J 4 bases short, with 7 bases between. The CDR3 nucleotides are TGTGCCAGCAGTTACTTCTTGGCCACCGGGGAGCTGTTTTTT. Protein product: CASSYFLATGELFF.

The chain couples TRBV29-1 to TRBJ1-4; 8 bases match TRBD1. Germline CDR1 and CDR2: SQVTM and ANQGSEA. The CDR3 sequence is 12 residues long. V shed 6 bases, J shed 7 bases, and the junction held 4 bases outside the gene matches. CDR3 coding DNA: TGCAGCGTCCAGGGGGCAGGTGAAAAACTGTTTTTT. Translating it yields CSVQGAGEKLFF.

The J gene is TRBJ2-7, the V gene TRBV30; 15 bases agree with TRBD2. CDR3 size: 16 residues. Germline CDR1 and CDR2: GTSNPN and SVGIG (reference sequence). With 1 base clipped from V and 6 bases from J, the junction kept 7 bases outside the gene matches. DNA of the CDR3: TGTGCCTGGAGTGGGACTAGCGGGAGGGCCGAGGGCGAGCAGTACTTC. Amino acids: CAWSGTSGRAEGEQYF.

This clone was detected a few times. The genes are TRBV15 and TRBJ2-1; TRBD2 agrees at 14 bases. CDR1 LNHNV and CDR2 YYDKDF come from the germline V gene (reference sequence). The CDR3 runs 16 residues. With 3 bases clipped from V and 9 bases from J, the junction kept 7 bases outside the gene matches. This CDR3 is CATSSSGTSGRGEQFF. In nucleotides, the CDR3 is TGTGCCACCAGCAGTTCCGGGACTAGCGGGAGAGGTGAGCAGTTCTTC.

This rearrangement joins TRBV29-1 to TRBJ1-3; 9 nucleotides match TRBD1. V lost 4 bases and J lost 2; bases outside the gene matches: 9. The CDR3 length is 16 residues. Germline CDR1 is SQVTM and CDR2 is ANQGSEA. In DNA form, the CDR3 reads TGCAGCGTTGGGGGGGGGACAGGGAAAACTGGAAACACCATATATTTT. This encodes CSVGGGTGKTGNTIYF.

This sequence joins TRBV24-1 and TRBJ2-7; TRBD1 matches 9 bases. Trimming at V came to 2 bases and at J to 5 bases, leaving 6 bases not matched to a gene. This CDR3 region has 15 residues. The V gene's germline CDR1 is KGHDR and CDR2 SFDVKD. The CDR3 spells CATSDSGQGSNEQYF. CDR3 sequence (DNA): TGTGCCACCAGTGATTCGGGACAGGGATCGAACGAGCAGTACTTC.

J is TRBJ2-5 and V is TRBV9; 16 bases are shared with TRBD2. The germline V gene has CDR1 SGDLS and CDR2 YYNGEE. Trimming took 3 bases from V and 1 from J; bases not matched to a gene: 3. CDR3 length: 17 residues. The CDR3 bases are TGTGCCAGCAGCGACGGGACTAGCGGGGGGGTCCAAGAGACCCAGTACTTC. It translates to CASSDGTSGGVQETQYF.

This clone is categorized as medium-sized. This sample also contains other DNA sequences that code for the same CDR3. The chain combines TRBV7-9 with TRBJ1-1; D is possibly TRBD1 (6 bases). Trimming removed 3 bases from V and 8 bases from J, with 7 bases in between. The CDR3 consists of 11 residues. CDR1 and CDR2 (germline): SEHNR, FQNEAQ (reference sequence). Here the CDR3 DNA reads TGTGCCAGCAGCTTCGGGACAGAAGCTTTCTTT. Translating gives CASSFGTEAFF.

The chain recombines TRBV6-6 with TRBJ1-2; D gene unclear. Germline V gene lookup returns CDR1 MNHNY and CDR2 SVGAGI (reference sequence). Trimming removed 7 bases from V and 0 bases from J, with 18 bases in between. The CDR3 consists of 16 residues. CDR3: CASNQVGRATNYGYTF. The CDR3, as DNA: TGTGCCAGCAACCAAGTAGGGCGGGCAACTAACTATGGCTACACCTTC.

CDR3: CASSGYGGRSPTNEKLFF. The CDR3 nucleotides read TGTGCCAGCAGCGGGTATGGGGGGAGATCACCAACTAATGAAAAACTGTTTTTT. The rearrangement joins TRBV11-2 to TRBJ1-4, with a tentative D call TRBD1 (5 bases). Germline V gene sequence: CDR1 SGHAT, CDR2 FQNNGV. The CDR3 is 18 amino acids. V was shortened by 5 bases and J by 0 bases, with 19 bases between the two germline ends.

The chain has TRBV2 and TRBJ2-7; 7 positions agree with TRBD1. CDR3 length: 16 residues. J lost 2 bases, V lost 9 bases, and 16 bases had no gene match. Germline loops: CDR1 SNHLY, CDR2 FYNNEI. CDR3 residues: CAREYGPSGTAYEQYF. As DNA, the CDR3 is TGTGCCAGGGAGTACGGCCCTTCCGGGACAGCCTACGAGCAGTACTTC.

This chain connects TRBV5-6 to TRBJ2-1; D gene uncertain. The V end lost 2 bases, the J end lost 6 bases, and 9 bases lay between the germline ends. This CDR3 spans 13 amino acids. CDR1 is SGHDT and CDR2 is YYEEEE in the germline V gene. This CDR3 reads CASSFPGSNEQFF. CDR3 nucleotides: TGTGCCAGCAGCTTCCCCGGGTCCAATGAGCAGTTCTTC.

The chain joins TRBV29-1 to TRBJ1-2; 12 bases line up with TRBD1. CDR1 and CDR2 (germline): SQVTM, ANQGSEA. The CDR3 length is 15 residues. Trimming cost V 4 bases and J 7 bases; bases outside gene matches: 10. Written as DNA, the CDR3 is TGCAGCGTTGGCAACCGGGACAGGGGGCATGGTGGCTACACCTTC. It is translated as CSVGNRDRGHGGYTF.

This clone showed up just once. V is TRBV7-8 and J is TRBJ1-6; TRBD1 might be the D (5 bases). Trimming took 6 bases from V and 0 from J, leaving 9 bases between them. Germline V gene data show CDR1 as SGHVS and CDR2 as FQNEAQ. The CDR3 extends over 15 amino acids. CDR3 sequence: CASRVDSSYNSPLHF. The CDR3 nucleotides read TGTGCCAGCAGAGTAGACAGCTCCTATAATTCACCCCTCCACTTT.

The chain uses TRBV28 and TRBJ1-4, with TRBD1 matching 7 bases. CDR1 and CDR2 from the germline V gene are MDHEN and SYDVKM. V trimming: 2 bases; J trimming: 10 bases; junction bases outside the gene matches: 13. This CDR3 region has 16 residues. This chain's CDR3 is CASSLTAGGGGGKLFF. DNA for the CDR3: TGTGCCAGCAGTTTAACAGCTGGAGGGGGCGGAGGAAAACTGTTTTTT. Looking up the rest from reference TRBV28 and TRBJ1-4 gives the full variable domain: DVKVTQSSRYLVKRTGEKVFLECVQDMDHENMFWYRQDPGLGLRLIYFSYDVKMKEKGDIPEGYSVSREKKERFSLILESASTNQTSMYLCASSLTAGGGGGKLFFGSGTQLSVL.

The rearrangement links TRBV14 to TRBJ2-7, with D perhaps matching TRBD1 (6 bases). There are 16 residues in the CDR3. The V and J ends lost 0 bases and 7 bases respectively, with 19 bases between them. The germline V gene encodes CDR1 SGHDN and CDR2 FVKESK. The DNA for the CDR3 is TGTGCCAGCAGCCAAGACAGGGCAGGGGAGTCTGGAGAGCAGTACTTC. Its translation is CASSQDRAGESGEQYF.

This clone was counted once. This chain joins TRBV16 and TRBJ1-2; the D is unclear. Germline V gene data show CDR1 as KGHSY and CDR2 as FQNENV. This CDR3 has 16 amino acids. V shed 0 bases and J shed 4 bases, with 15 bases lying between them. This CDR3 reads CASSQSHRQAIYGYTF. The DNA of the CDR3 is TGTGCCAGCAGCCAATCGCATCGGCAGGCCATCTATGGCTACACCTTC.

The chain recombines TRBV7-6 with TRBJ2-2; 9 bases map to TRBD2. Losses at the gene ends were 1 base for V and 5 bases for J; bases not matched to a gene: 5. This CDR3 region has 16 residues. The germline CDR1 and CDR2 sequences are SGHVS and FNYEAQ. CDR3 nucleotide sequence: TGTGCCAGCAGCTTAGTAGGGCTAGCGGGGACCGGGGAGCTGTTTTTT. Translation gives CASSLVGLAGTGELFF.

This clone was counted a few times. V is TRBV2 and J is TRBJ2-1; possible D gene TRBD2, 5 bases. Per germline, CDR1 SNHLY and CDR2 FYNNEI. V lost 7 bases, J lost 3 bases, and 10 bases lay in between. This CDR3 has 13 residues. CDR3 region: CASTEDIYNEQFF. The CDR3 bases are TGTGCCAGCACGGAGGATATCTACAATGAGCAGTTCTTC.

The gene calls are TRBV4-3 and TRBJ1-1; D gene uncertain. This CDR3 spans 14 amino acids. Per the germline V gene, CDR1 is LGHNA and CDR2 is YSLEER. Trimming shortened V by 2 bases and J by 1 base, and 8 bases separated the two germline ends. The CDR3 DNA follows: TGCGCCAGCAGCCAACGGGGAGGGAACACTGAAGCTTTCTTT. Residues: CASSQRGGNTEAFF.

The chain has TRBV7-2 and TRBJ1-1; D gene uncertain. V was pared by 8 bases and J by 11 bases, with 18 bases between. Germline assignment: CDR1 SGHTA and CDR2 FQGNSA. This CDR3 has 12 amino acids. The CDR3 protein is CASGRPDLRAFF. In nucleotides, the CDR3 is TGTGCCAGCGGCCGACCGGACTTGAGGGCTTTCTTT. The whole variable domain, remainder taken from reference TRBV7-2 and TRBJ1-1, is GAGVSQSPSNKVTEKGKDVELRCDPISGHTALYWYRQSLGQGLEFLIYFQGNSAPDKSGLPSDRFSAERTGGSVSTLTIQRTQQEDSAVYLCASGRPDLRAFFGQGTRLTVV.

The genes are TRBV11-2 and TRBJ1-1; unclear D gene. V was shortened by 7 bases and J by 1 base, with 16 bases between the two germline ends. Germline V gives CDR1 SGHAT, CDR2 FQNNGV. CDR3 length equals 15 residues. CDR3 sequence reads: CASTLMSTGNTEAFF. The CDR3 DNA is TGTGCCAGCACCCTTATGTCGACGGGGAACACTGAAGCTTTCTTT.

This clone was counted between two and nine times. The J gene is TRBJ1-6, the V gene TRBV7-3; possibly TRBD1 for D (6 bases). Trimming shortened V by 5 bases and J by 7 bases, and 18 bases separated the two germline ends. Germline V gene sequence: CDR1 SGHTA, CDR2 FQGTGA. CDR3 size: 16 residues. As DNA, the CDR3 is TGTGCCAGCAGCATACAGGGCGGCTTAAGCAATTCACCCCTCCACTTT. It codes for CASSIQGGLSNSPLHF.